This T cell receptor (beta chain) was observed in a study of blood T cell repertoires in COVID-19. Study at large: Some COVID-19 samples were acute and others convalescent; all came from the United States, Italy and Spain. Sample material is recorded as cDNA or gDNA derived from T cells, B-cell-depleted T cells, or PBMCs.

How the authors handled the data: Estimated nucleated cell counts came from reference gene primer amplification. Repertoires were generated with immunoSEQ multiplex PCR, while TCRdb's copy carries only in-frame clones and drops some. V, J and clone size are taken as reported in that table, and D and trimming were inferred from the DNA itself. The sample shows some 200,000 clones, 60% to 85% of them seen only once. V lost 4 bases and J 3 bases, leaving 9 bases between the germline ends. The V gene's germline CDR1 is MNHEY and CDR2 SMNVEV (reference sequence). The CDR3 contains 13 residues. The TCR comes from a woman aged 45-65 years with active or convalescent COVID-19. The chain is built from TRBV27 and TRBJ2-5, with D possibly TRBD1 on 5 matching bases. Input material: peripheral blood. The CDR3 DNA reads as TGTGCCAGCAGTTCAGGGAACGAAGAGACCCAGTACTTC. Translated: CASSSGNEETQYF.